This TCR beta chain was profiled in a study of T cell responses to AZD1222 COVID-19 vaccine. General observations from the study: Only a handful of individuals given AZD1222 were seropositive at baseline. Among the donors, most were white British and more were female, and clonal diversity was possibly underestimated. A reported finding is that nearly half of spike-specific TCRs target unmutated variant regions.

TCRdb's copy holds only in-frame clones and misses some; the assay was immunoSEQ multiplex PCR. There are about 56,000 clones in the sample; about 80% occur only once, and approximately 5% lies in the top ten. In regard to this clone: Its target is not known.

The CDR3 is 14 amino acids. The J segment lost 4 bases and the V segment lost 6 bases, leaving 4 bases of the junction unmatched. CDR1 and CDR2 from the germline V gene are ENHRY and SYGVKD. This chain links TRBV10-3 with TRBJ1-1; 11 positions agree with TRBD1. The sample here was peripheral blood, taken 28 days after the second AZD1222 dose. The sequence was collected from an adult who received the AZD1222 COVID-19 vaccine. The CDR3 nucleotides are TGTGCCATCAGAACCGGGACAGGGGGCACTGAAGCTTTCTTT. Protein: CAIRTGTGGTEAFF.